This record concerns one T cell receptor beta chain sequence. Its antigen is as yet unknown. Compared with germline, one end of the junction differs, possibly owing to a read error. The data originate from a study of cytomegalovirus exposure and HLA in healthy donors. Overall study findings and caveats: Sequencing likely produced, as an artifact, a cluster of highly shared sequence variants. TCR beta V- and J-gene trimming, according to a later analysis, was linked to a missense DCLRE1C variant. Earlier analysis found most TCR beta V segments productive about 90% or about 30% of the time.

Primers included in the PCR were 60 Vbeta and 13 Jbeta primers. Using immunoSEQ multiplex PCR, the repertoire was profiled, and TCRdb retains in-frame clones only, with some absent. The sample includes around 280,000 clones, roughly 90% of them seen just once. The CDR3 loop spans 12 amino acids. CDR1 is SEHNR and CDR2 is FQNEAQ in the germline V gene (reference sequence). This TCR came from a woman aged 18-29 years in good health and CMV-seronegative. This chain connects TRBV7-9 to TRBJ1-1; weak D call: TRBD1 (6 bases). The sample was PBMCs. CDR3 sequence: CSSSFGQSGAFF. The CDR3 DNA reads as TGTTCCAGCAGCTTTGGACAGTCCGGGGCTTTCTTT. The variable domain in full, completed from reference TRBV7-9 and TRBJ1-1, reads DTGVSQNPRHKITKRGQNVTFRCDPISEHNRLYWYRQTLGQGPEFLTYFQNEAQLEKSRLLSDRFSAERPKGSFSTLEIQRTEQGDSAMYLCSSSFGQSGAFFGQGTRLTVV.